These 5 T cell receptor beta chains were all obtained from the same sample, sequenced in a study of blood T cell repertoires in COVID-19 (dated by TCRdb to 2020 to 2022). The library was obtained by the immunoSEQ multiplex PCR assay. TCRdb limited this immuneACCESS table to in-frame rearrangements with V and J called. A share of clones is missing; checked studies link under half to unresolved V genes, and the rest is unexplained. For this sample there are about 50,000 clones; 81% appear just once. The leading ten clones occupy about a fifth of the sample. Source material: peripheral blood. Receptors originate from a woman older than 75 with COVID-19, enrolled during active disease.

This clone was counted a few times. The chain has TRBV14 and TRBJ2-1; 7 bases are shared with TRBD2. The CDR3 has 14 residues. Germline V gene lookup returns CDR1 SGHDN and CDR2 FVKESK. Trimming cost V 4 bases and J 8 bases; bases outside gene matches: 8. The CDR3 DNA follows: TGTGCCAGCAGCCTCGGTGGGGGGGTCCATGAGCAGTTCTTC. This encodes CASSLGGGVHEQFF.

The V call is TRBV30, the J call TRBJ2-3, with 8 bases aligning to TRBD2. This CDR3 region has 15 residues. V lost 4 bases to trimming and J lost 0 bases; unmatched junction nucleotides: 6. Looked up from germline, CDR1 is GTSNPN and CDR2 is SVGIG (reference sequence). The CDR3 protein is CAWTRLALSTDTQYF. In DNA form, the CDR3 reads TGTGCCTGGACTCGACTAGCGCTTAGCACAGATACGCAGTATTTT.

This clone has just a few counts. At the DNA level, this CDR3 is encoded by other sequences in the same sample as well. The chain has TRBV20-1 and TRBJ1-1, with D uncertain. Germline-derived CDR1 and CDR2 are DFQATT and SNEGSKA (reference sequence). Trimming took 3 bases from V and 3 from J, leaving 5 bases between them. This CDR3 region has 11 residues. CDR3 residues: CSASPDTEAFF. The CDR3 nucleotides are TGCAGTGCTAGTCCGGACACTGAAGCTTTCTTT.

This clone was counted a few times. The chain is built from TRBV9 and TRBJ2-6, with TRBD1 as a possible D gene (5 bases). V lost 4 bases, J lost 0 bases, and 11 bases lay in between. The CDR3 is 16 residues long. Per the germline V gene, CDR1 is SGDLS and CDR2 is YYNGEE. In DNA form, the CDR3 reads TGTGCCAGCAGCCCTCGACAGCGCTCTGGGGCCAACGTCCTGACTTTC. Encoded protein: CASSPRQRSGANVLTF.

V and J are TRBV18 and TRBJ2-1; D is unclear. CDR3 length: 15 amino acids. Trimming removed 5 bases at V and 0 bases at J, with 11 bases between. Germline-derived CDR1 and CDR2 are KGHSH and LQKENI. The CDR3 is CASSASLTSYNEQFF. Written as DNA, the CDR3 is TGTGCCAGCTCAGCTAGTCTTACCTCCTACAATGAGCAGTTCTTC.